These 23 T cell receptor beta chains originate from one sample sequenced in a study of cytomegalovirus exposure and HLA in healthy donors. PCR amplification relied on 60 Vbeta primers (plus 13 Jbeta primers). The protocol was immunoSEQ multiplex PCR, while the TCRdb copy is restricted to in-frame clones and leaves out a portion. Among about 160,000 clones, roughly 80% were seen once, and the ten largest hold around 6.7%. Sequencing was performed on PBMCs. The source of these receptors is a woman in her 30s in good health and CMV-seropositive.

J is TRBJ1-5 and V is TRBV6-5; D ambiguous. Trimming shortened V by 6 bases and J by 2 bases, and 8 bases separated the two germline ends. CDR1 and CDR2 (germline): MNHEY, SVGAGI. The CDR3 spans 13 residues. The CDR3 here is CASSSPGNQPQHF. CDR3 in DNA: TGTGCCAGCAGCTCTCCGGGCAATCAGCCCCAGCATTTT.

The chain employs TRBV6-5 and TRBJ2-7; possible D gene TRBD1, 5 bases. The CDR3 covers 13 residues. Germline V gives CDR1 MNHEY, CDR2 SVGAGI. V dropped 0 bases and J dropped 5 bases, with 8 bases sitting between them. CDR3 coding DNA: TGTGCCAGCAGTTACTCCAGGGTCCACGAGCAGTACTTC. As protein: CASSYSRVHEQYF.

This clone was seen once. The chain has TRBV2 and TRBJ1-2; 9 bases line up with TRBD1. The CDR3 spans 17 residues. With 1 base clipped from V and 1 base from J, the junction kept 7 bases outside the gene matches. Looked up from germline, CDR1 is SNHLY and CDR2 is FYNNEI. CDR3 sequence reads: CASSEVGTGNLNYGYTF. CDR3 DNA: TGTGCCAGCAGTGAAGTGGGGACAGGGAATCTTAACTATGGCTACACCTTC.

This clone has a single count. This chain joins TRBV6-5 and TRBJ1-5; unclear D gene. The V and J ends lost 2 bases and 9 bases respectively, with 17 bases between them. This CDR3 spans 15 amino acids. Germline V lookup: CDR1 MNHEY, CDR2 SVGAGI. Written as DNA, the CDR3 is TGTGCCAGCAGTTACGAACCCGGGTATGAGCGGCCCCAGCATTTT. This translates into CASSYEPGYERPQHF.

The chain employs TRBV27 and TRBJ1-5; TRBD1 matches at 7 bases. The germline V gene has CDR1 MNHEY and CDR2 SMNVEV (reference sequence). V dropped 6 bases and J dropped 6; count of bases not matched to a gene: 8. CDR3 length equals 14 residues. Here the CDR3 reads CASSNRQGVQPQHF. In DNA form, the CDR3 reads TGTGCCAGCAGCAATCGACAGGGTGTTCAGCCCCAGCATTTT.

In its sample, this clone was seen once. The chain links TRBV4-1 to TRBJ1-2; no clear D gene. V lost 0 bases and J 5 bases, leaving 19 bases between the germline ends. The CDR3 is 17 residues long. The germline V gene encodes CDR1 MGHRA and CDR2 YSYEKL. The CDR3, as DNA: TGCGCCAGCAGCCAAGATACGGAGGAAGGGAACTTATATGGCTACACCTTC. This translates into CASSQDTEEGNLYGYTF.

The chain recombines TRBV4-3 with TRBJ2-5; a possible D gene is TRBD2 (5 bases). V was shortened by 1 base and J by 3 bases, with 12 bases between the two germline ends. Germline V CDR1 and CDR2: LGHNA, YSLEER. The CDR3 sequence is 15 residues long. The CDR3 spells CASSQGRTYEETQYF. CDR3 nucleotides: TGCGCCAGCAGCCAAGGACGGACTTATGAAGAGACCCAGTACTTC.

The V gene is TRBV6-1, the J gene TRBJ1-1; 7 positions match TRBD1. Trimming removed 5 bases from V and 1 base from J; junction bases left unmatched: 7. CDR1 and CDR2 (germline): MNHNS, SASEGT. The CDR3 extends over 15 amino acids. Here the CDR3 reads CASSQPGTENTEAFF. In DNA form, the CDR3 reads TGTGCCAGCAGTCAGCCCGGGACAGAGAACACTGAAGCTTTCTTT.

On this clone itself: Sequence at one end of the junction differs from germline and may be a read error. In DNA, the CDR3 is TGTGCCAGCAGCTTCCCCGGGACAGGTCCCAAGGTCTTC. Residues: CASSFPGTGPKVF. The chain couples TRBV11-3 to TRBJ2-1, with 8 bases aligning to TRBD1. Germline V gives CDR1 SGHNT, CDR2 YENEEA. This CDR3 has 13 residues. Using reference TRBV11-3 and TRBJ2-1 for the parts outside the CDR3, the full variable domain is EAGVVQSPRYKIIEKKQPVAFWCNPISGHNTLYWYLQNLGQGPELLIRYENEEAVDDSQLPKDRFSAERLKGVDSTLKIQPAELGDSAVYLCASSFPGTGPKVFGPGTRLTVL.

This chain joins TRBV25-1 and TRBJ2-1, with TRBD2 identical over 15 bases. J gave up 4 bases and V 6 bases, and 10 bases lay outside the gene matches. The CDR3 consists of 18 residues. CDR1 MGHDK and CDR2 SYGVNS come from the germline V gene. The CDR3 DNA sequence: TGTGCCAGCAGAGGTTGGACTAGCGGGGGGGCTGGTTACAATGAGCAGTTCTTC. The encoded protein is CASRGWTSGGAGYNEQFF.

The genes are TRBV2 and TRBJ1-6, with 8 nucleotides matching TRBD1. Trimming cost V 5 bases and J 10 bases; bases outside gene matches: 10. The CDR3 is 15 residues long. Germline assignment: CDR1 SNHLY and CDR2 FYNNEI. In DNA, the CDR3 is TGTGCCAGCAGTAATCTAGGACAGGGAAACTCACCCCTCCACTTT. Protein sequence: CASSNLGQGNSPLHF.

V and J are TRBV14 and TRBJ2-1; TRBD1 aligns across 9 bases. The CDR3 loop spans 16 amino acids. Unmatched junction bases numbered 9, after V lost 4 bases and J lost 5 bases. Germline assignment: CDR1 SGHDN and CDR2 FVKESK. Here the CDR3 DNA reads TGTGCCAGCAGCCGCAACAGGGGGCTCAGAAACAATGAGCAGTTCTTC. This translates into CASSRNRGLRNNEQFF. The full variable domain, its missing parts supplied by reference TRBV14 and TRBJ2-1, is EAGVTQFPSHSVIEKGQTVTLRCDPISGHDNLYWYRRVMGKEIKFLLHFVKESKQDESGMPNNRFLAERTGGTYSTLKVQPAELEDSGVYFCASSRNRGLRNNEQFFGPGTRLTVL.

This chain links TRBV7-3 with TRBJ1-6; D might be TRBD1 (6 bases). Germline V gene sequence: CDR1 SGHTA, CDR2 FQGTGA. The V end was cut by 5 bases, the J end by 9 bases, with 14 bases between. The CDR3 is 14 residues long. In DNA, the CDR3 is TGTGCCAGCAGCGAACAGGGATCCGTTTCACCCCTCCACTTT. Residues: CASSEQGSVSPLHF. Full variable domain (outside the CDR3, taken from reference TRBV7-3 and TRBJ1-6): GAGVSQTPSNKVTEKGKYVELRCDPISGHTALYWYRQSLGQGPEFLIYFQGTGAADDSGLPNDRFFAVRPEGSVSTLKIQRTERGDSAVYLCASSEQGSVSPLHFGNGTRLTVT.

The genes are TRBV6-1 and TRBJ2-3, with D unclear. The V end was cut by 6 bases, the J end by 8 bases, with 12 bases between. Per the germline V gene, CDR1 is MNHNS and CDR2 is SASEGT. The CDR3 totals 12 residues. CDR3 coding DNA: TGTGCCAGCAGGCCTGGGCGTACTACGCAGTATTTT. Translation gives CASRPGRTTQYF.

This rearrangement joins TRBV7-8 to TRBJ2-5; a possible D gene is TRBD1 (6 bases). The end of the DNA aligns better with TRBJ2-7, so the J call may be wrong. The CDR3 sequence is 17 residues long. Germline CDR1 and CDR2: SGHVS and FQNEAQ. The CDR3 protein is CASSRQDQLTAPYEQYF. In DNA, the CDR3 is TGTGCCAGCAGCCGACAGGACCAGCTTACCGCGCCCTACGAGCAGTACTTC.

The chain is built from TRBV7-9 and TRBJ1-5, with D tentatively TRBD1 (5 bases). V dropped 3 bases and J dropped 2 bases, with 20 bases sitting between them. Per the germline V gene, CDR1 is SEHNR and CDR2 is FQNEAQ (reference sequence). The CDR3 is made up of 18 amino acids. CDR3 sequence reads: CASSFAARGSGGNQPQHF. The CDR3, as DNA: TGTGCCAGCAGCTTCGCGGCAAGGGGCTCCGGAGGCAATCAGCCCCAGCATTTT.

This chain joins TRBV7-3 and TRBJ2-3, with a possible D match to TRBD2 (7 bases). The V gene's germline CDR1 is SGHTA and CDR2 FQGTGA. The CDR3 sequence is 16 residues long. V was cut by 0 bases and J by 4 bases, with 14 bases left in between. CDR3 region: CASSLTGGPEADTQYF. CDR3 bases: TGTGCCAGCAGCTTAACGGGGGGGCCGGAAGCAGATACGCAGTATTTT.

The J gene is TRBJ1-5, the V gene TRBV27, with TRBD1 identical over 8 bases. Germline CDR1 reads MNHEY; CDR2 reads SMNVEV (reference sequence). The CDR3 runs to 15 residues. Trimming took 6 bases from V and 0 from J; bases not matched to a gene: 4. CDR3 bases: TGTGCCAGCAGACAGGGGGTTCGTAGCAATCAGCCCCAGCATTTT. It yields the protein CASRQGVRSNQPQHF.

The chain combines TRBV21-1 with TRBJ1-5. TRBV21-1 is recorded as a pseudogene. This CDR3 contains 12 residues. CDR3 nucleotide sequence: TGTGCCAGCAGGTACCGGGGTCAGCCCCAGCATTTT. This encodes CASRYRGQPQHF.

The chain recombines TRBV7-6 with TRBJ2-3; D gene unclear. The length of the CDR3 is 13 residues. CDR1 and CDR2 from the germline V gene are SGHVS and FNYEAQ. Trimming left V 3 bases short and J 1 base short, with 5 bases between. The CDR3 DNA sequence: TGTGCCAGCAGCTTGTTAGGCACAGATACGCAGTATTTT. Protein: CASSLLGTDTQYF.

The J gene is TRBJ2-3, the V gene TRBV2; 12 bases match TRBD2. Germline V gives CDR1 SNHLY, CDR2 FYNNEI. J was trimmed by 14 bases and V by 6 bases; bases with no gene match: 12. The CDR3 length is 14 residues. In DNA form, the CDR3 reads TGTGCCAGCAGCACACTAGCGGGGGGCCGAGCCCCGTATTTT. Encoded protein: CASSTLAGGRAPYF.

This clone showed up just a few times. The CDR3 sequence: CASSPQGTGGSKGYTF. CDR3 nucleotide sequence: TGCGCCAGCAGCCCACAAGGGACAGGGGGCTCTAAGGGCTACACCTTC. The V and J genes are TRBV4-3 and TRBJ1-2, with TRBD1 identical over 12 bases. The CDR3 consists of 16 residues. V trimming: 4 bases; J trimming: 8 bases; junction bases outside the gene matches: 11. Germline CDR1 reads LGHNA; CDR2 reads YSLEER.

This sequence joins TRBV9 and TRBJ2-2; 10 nucleotides match TRBD1. CDR3 length equals 15 residues. Germline values: CDR1 SGDLS, CDR2 YYNGEE. V lost 2 bases, J lost 6 bases, and 4 bases stayed unmatched. The CDR3 loop is CASSVQTGGPGELFF. Here the CDR3 DNA reads TGTGCCAGCAGCGTCCAGACAGGGGGCCCCGGGGAGCTGTTTTTT.